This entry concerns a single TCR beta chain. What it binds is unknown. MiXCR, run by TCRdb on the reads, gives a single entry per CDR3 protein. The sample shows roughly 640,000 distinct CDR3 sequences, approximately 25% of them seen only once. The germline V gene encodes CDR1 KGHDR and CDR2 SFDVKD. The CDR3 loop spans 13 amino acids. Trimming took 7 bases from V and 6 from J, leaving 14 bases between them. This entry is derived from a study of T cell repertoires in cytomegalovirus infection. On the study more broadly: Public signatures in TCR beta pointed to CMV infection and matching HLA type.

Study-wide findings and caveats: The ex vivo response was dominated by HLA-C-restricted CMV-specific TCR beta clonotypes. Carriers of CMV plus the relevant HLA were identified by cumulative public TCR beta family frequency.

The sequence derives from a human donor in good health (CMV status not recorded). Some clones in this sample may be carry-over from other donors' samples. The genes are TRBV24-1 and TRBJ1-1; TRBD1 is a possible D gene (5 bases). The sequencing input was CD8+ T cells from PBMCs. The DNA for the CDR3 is TGTGCCACCAGCAAACCAGGGACCTCTGAAGCTTTCTTT. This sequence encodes CATSKPGTSEAFF.